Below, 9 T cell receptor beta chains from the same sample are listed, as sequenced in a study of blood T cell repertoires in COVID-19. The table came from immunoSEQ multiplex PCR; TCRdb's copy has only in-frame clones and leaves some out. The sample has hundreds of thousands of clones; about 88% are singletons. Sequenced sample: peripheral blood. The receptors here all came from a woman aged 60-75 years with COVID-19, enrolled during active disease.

This CDR3 reads CASRLKTGANNYGYTF. The CDR3 DNA reads as TGTGCCAGCAGACTAAAGACAGGGGCGAATAACTATGGCTACACCTTC. The V and J genes are TRBV27 and TRBJ1-2; 8 nucleotides match TRBD1. The CDR3 has 16 amino acids. V shed 6 bases, J shed 1 base, and the junction held 10 bases outside the gene matches. Per germline, CDR1 MNHEY and CDR2 SMNVEV (reference sequence).

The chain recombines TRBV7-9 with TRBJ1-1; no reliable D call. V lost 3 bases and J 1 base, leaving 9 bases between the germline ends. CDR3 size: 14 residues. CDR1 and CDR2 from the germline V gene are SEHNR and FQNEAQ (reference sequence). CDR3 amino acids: CASSFSVSNTEAFF. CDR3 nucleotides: TGTGCCAGCAGCTTCTCGGTTTCGAACACTGAAGCTTTCTTT.

CDR3 nucleotides: TGCGCCAGCAGTTCCCGACAGGGTTCCTATGGCTACACCTTC. It encodes CASSSRQGSYGYTF. This chain uses TRBV5-1 with TRBJ1-2; 7 positions agree with TRBD1. The CDR3 length is 14 residues. Germline V gene lookup returns CDR1 SGHRS and CDR2 YFSETQ. With 5 bases clipped from V and 4 bases from J, the junction kept 8 bases outside the gene matches.

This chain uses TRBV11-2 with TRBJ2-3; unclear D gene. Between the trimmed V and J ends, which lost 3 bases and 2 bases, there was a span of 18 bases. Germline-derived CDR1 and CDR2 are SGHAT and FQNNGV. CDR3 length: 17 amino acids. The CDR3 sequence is CASSLPATGGFTDTQYF. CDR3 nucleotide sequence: TGTGCCAGCAGCTTGCCCGCCACTGGCGGCTTCACAGATACGCAGTATTTT.

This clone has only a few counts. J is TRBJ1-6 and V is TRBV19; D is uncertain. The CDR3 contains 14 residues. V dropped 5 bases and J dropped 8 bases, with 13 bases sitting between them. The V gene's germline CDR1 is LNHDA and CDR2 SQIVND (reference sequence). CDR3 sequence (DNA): TGTGCCAGTAGTCTCCCCCGGAGGGATTCACCCCTCCACTTT. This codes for CASSLPRRDSPLHF.

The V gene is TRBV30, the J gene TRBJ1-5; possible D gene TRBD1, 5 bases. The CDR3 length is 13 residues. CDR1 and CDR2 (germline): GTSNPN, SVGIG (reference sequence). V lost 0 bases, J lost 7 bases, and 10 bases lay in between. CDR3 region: CAWSVLGGQPQHF. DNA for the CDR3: TGTGCCTGGAGTGTACTGGGGGGACAGCCCCAGCATTTT.

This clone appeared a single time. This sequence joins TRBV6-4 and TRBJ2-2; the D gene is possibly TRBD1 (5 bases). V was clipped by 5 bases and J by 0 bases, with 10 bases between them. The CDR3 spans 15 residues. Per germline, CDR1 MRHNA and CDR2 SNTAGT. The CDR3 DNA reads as TGTGCCAGCAGTCCCCAGGGATCGAACACCGGGGAGCTGTTTTTT. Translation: CASSPQGSNTGELFF.

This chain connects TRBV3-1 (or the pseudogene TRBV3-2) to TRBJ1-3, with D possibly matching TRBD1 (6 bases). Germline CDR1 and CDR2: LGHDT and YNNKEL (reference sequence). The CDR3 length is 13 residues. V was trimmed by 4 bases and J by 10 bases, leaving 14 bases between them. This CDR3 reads CASSLNRDSTIYF. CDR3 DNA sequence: TGTGCCAGCAGCCTAAACAGGGATAGTACCATATATTTT.

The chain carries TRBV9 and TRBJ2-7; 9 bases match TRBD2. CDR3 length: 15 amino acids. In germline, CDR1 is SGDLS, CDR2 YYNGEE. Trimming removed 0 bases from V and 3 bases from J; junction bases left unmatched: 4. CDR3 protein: CASSVGAGGLYEQYF. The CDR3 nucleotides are TGTGCCAGCAGCGTAGGAGCGGGGGGCCTCTACGAGCAGTACTTC.